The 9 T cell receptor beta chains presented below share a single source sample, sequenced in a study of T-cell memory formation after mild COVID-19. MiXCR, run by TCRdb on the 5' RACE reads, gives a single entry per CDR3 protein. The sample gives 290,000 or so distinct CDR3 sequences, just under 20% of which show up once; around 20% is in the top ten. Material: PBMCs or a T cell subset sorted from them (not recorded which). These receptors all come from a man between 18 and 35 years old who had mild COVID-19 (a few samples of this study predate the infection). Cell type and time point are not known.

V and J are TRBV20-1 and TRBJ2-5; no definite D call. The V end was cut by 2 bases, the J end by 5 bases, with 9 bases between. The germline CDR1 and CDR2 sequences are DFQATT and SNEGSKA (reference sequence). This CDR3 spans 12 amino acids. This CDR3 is CSARLSRETQYF. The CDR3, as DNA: TGCAGTGCTAGACTATCCCGGGAGACCCAGTACTTC.

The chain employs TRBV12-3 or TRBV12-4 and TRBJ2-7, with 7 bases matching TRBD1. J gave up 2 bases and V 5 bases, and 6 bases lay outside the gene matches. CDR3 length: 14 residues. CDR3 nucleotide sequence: TGTGCCAGCAGTCAGAACAGGGGACCCTACGAGCAGTACTTC. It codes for CASSQNRGPYEQYF.

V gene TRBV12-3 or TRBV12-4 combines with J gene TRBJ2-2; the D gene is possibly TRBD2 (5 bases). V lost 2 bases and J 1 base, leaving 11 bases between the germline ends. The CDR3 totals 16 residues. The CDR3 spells CASSLIATGNTGELFF. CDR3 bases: TGTGCCAGCAGTTTAATAGCGACCGGGAACACCGGGGAGCTGTTTTTT.

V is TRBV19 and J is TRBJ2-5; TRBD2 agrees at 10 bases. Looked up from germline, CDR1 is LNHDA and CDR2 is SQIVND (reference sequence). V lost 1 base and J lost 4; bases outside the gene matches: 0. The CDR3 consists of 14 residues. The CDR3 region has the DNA TGTGCCAGTAGTATAGCTAGCGGGGGAGAGACCCAGTACTTC. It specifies CASSIASGGETQYF.

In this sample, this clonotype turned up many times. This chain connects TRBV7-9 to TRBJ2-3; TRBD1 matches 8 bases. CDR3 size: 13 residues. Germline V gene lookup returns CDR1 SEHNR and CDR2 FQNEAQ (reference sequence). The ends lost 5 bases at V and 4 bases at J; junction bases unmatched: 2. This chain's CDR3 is CASSQGAADTQYF. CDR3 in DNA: TGTGCCAGCAGCCAGGGGGCGGCAGATACGCAGTATTTT.

CDR3 protein: CASSYPGQGWATQYF. The CDR3 DNA sequence: TGTGCCAGCAGTTACCCCGGGCAGGGGTGGGCGACCCAGTACTTC. J is TRBJ2-5 and V is TRBV6-2 or TRBV6-3, with a tentative D call TRBD1 (6 bases). Trimming pared 2 bases from V and 7 bases from J, leaving 17 bases between. This CDR3 has 15 amino acids. The germline V gene encodes CDR1 MNHEY and CDR2 SVGEGT.

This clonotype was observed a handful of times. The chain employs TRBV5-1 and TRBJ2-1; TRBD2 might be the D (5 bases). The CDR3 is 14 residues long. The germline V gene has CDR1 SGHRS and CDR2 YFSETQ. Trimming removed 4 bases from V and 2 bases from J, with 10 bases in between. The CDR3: CASSEGPTYNEQFF. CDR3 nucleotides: TGCGCCAGCAGCGAGGGTCCTACCTACAATGAGCAGTTCTTC. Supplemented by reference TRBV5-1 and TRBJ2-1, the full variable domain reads KAGVTQTPRYLIKTRGQQVTLSCSPISGHRSVSWYQQTPGQGLQFLFEYFSETQRNKGNFPGRFSGRQFSNSRSEMNVSTLELGDSALYLCASSEGPTYNEQFFGPGTRLTVL.

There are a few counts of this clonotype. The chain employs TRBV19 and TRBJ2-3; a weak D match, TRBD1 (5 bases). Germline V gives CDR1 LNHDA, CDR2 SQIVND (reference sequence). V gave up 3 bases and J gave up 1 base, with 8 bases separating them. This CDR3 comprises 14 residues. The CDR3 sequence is CASSIDRGTDTQYF. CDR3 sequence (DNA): TGTGCCAGTAGTATTGACAGAGGCACAGATACGCAGTATTTT.

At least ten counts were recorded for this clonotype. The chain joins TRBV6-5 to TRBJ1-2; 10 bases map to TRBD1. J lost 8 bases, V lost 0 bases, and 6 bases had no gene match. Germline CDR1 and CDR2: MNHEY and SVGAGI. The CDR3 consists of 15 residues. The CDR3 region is CASSYSGQGWGGYTF. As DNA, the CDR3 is TGTGCCAGCAGTTACTCGGGACAGGGGTGGGGCGGCTACACCTTC.